The text below deals with one TCR beta chain. Its antigen is unknown. The sample comes from a study of T-cell memory formation after mild COVID-19. Study-level information: Largely donor-specific TCR clusters were found. The study, taken as a whole, reports: While clones contracting from day 15 to 85 were balanced between CD4 and CD8, later expanders leaned CD4+. Most CD4+ clones that shrank were in CM and EM, while CD8+ ones turned up in EMRA.

TCRalpha and TCRbeta libraries used 5'RACE with constant-segment primers and UMIs. TCRdb itself ran the 5' RACE reads through MiXCR, one entry per CDR3 protein. The table includes some 260,000 distinct CDR3 sequences, roughly 17% detected once. The sequence came from a man aged 18-30 years who had mild COVID-19 (a few samples of this study predate the infection). Cell type and time point are not known. Material: PBMCs or a T cell subset sorted from them (not recorded which).

CDR3 residues: CATSDGNTEAFF. The DNA for the CDR3 is TGCGCCACCTCGGACGGAAACACTGAAGCTTTCTTT. The V and J genes are TRBV5-1 and TRBJ1-1, with D unclear. Germline values: CDR1 SGHRS, CDR2 YFSETQ. This CDR3 comprises 12 residues. V was clipped by 9 bases and J by 2 bases, with 11 bases between them. The variable domain in full, with the rest retrieved from reference TRBV5-1 and TRBJ1-1, is KAGVTQTPRYLIKTRGQQVTLSCSPISGHRSVSWYQQTPGQGLQFLFEYFSETQRNKGNFPGRFSGRQFSNSRSEMNVSTLELGDSALYLCATSDGNTEAFFGQGTRLTVV.